The 31 T cell receptor beta chains below all came from one sample that was sequenced in a study of Graves' ophthalmopathy and Graves' hyperthyroidism. Beta-chain TCR CDR3 regions were amplified from RNA transcripts. First-round RT-PCR employed HTBI primers, with a second-round multiplex PCR after it. TCRdb called the multiplex PCR reads again in MiXCR, with one record for every CDR3 protein. The table has 300,000 to 400,000 distinct CDR3 sequences, roughly a sixth seen once; the top ten hold roughly an eighth. Sequenced: peripheral blood. The source is an adult man with Graves' ophthalmopathy.

CDR3: CATSVGGQETQYF. DNA for the CDR3: TGTGCCACCAGCGTTGGGGGCCAAGAGACCCAGTACTTC. The chain joins TRBV15 to TRBJ2-5; possibly TRBD1 or TRBD2 for D (5 bases each). V was trimmed by 5 bases and J by 1 base, leaving 8 bases between them. This CDR3 contains 13 residues. CDR1 is LNHNV and CDR2 is YYDKDF in the germline V gene (reference sequence).

This clonotype was seen a single time. The junction shows a germline mismatch at one end, possibly a read error. The rearrangement joins TRBV10-3 to TRBJ1-2, with D maybe TRBD1 (5 bases). The germline CDR1 and CDR2 sequences are ENHRY and SYGVKD. This CDR3 is built from 13 residues. CDR3 in DNA: TGTGCCATCAGTGGGGGGGGTGACTATGGCTACATCTTC. It specifies CAISGGGDYGYIF.

V gene TRBV28 combines with J gene TRBJ1-2; no firm D call. The V gene lost 3 bases and the J gene lost 2 bases, with 7 bases spanning the gap. The CDR3 has 13 residues. Germline V lookup: CDR1 MDHEN, CDR2 SYDVKM. The CDR3 bases are TGTGCCAGCAGTTTCGCGATAAACTATGGCTACACCTTC. Translating it yields CASSFAINYGYTF.

V usage is TRBV11-2 and J usage is TRBJ2-2; D remains unclear. This CDR3 is built from 17 residues. The germline V gene has CDR1 SGHAT and CDR2 FQNNGV. V lost 1 base to trimming and J lost 3 bases, with 15 bases between them. DNA for the CDR3: TGTGCCAGCAGCTTAGGATCTCAGGAGACGTACACCGGGGAGCTGTTTTTT. It is translated as CASSLGSQETYTGELFF.

The sample holds many counts of this clonotype. The gene calls are TRBV30 and TRBJ1-1; D is ambiguous. Trimming pared 1 base from V and 4 bases from J, leaving 10 bases between. The CDR3 is made up of 13 amino acids. Germline V CDR1 and CDR2: GTSNPN, SVGIG (reference sequence). In DNA form, the CDR3 reads TGTGCCTGGAGTGCCTCCGGACGCACTGAAGCTTTCTTT. As protein: CAWSASGRTEAFF.

This chain links TRBV12-3 or TRBV12-4 with TRBJ1-1; tentatively, D is TRBD1 (5 bases). The CDR3 consists of 13 residues. V was pared by 3 bases and J by 5 bases, with 10 bases between. CDR3 sequence reads: CASSFKGRTEAFF. In nucleotides, the CDR3 is TGTGCCAGCAGTTTCAAGGGGAGGACTGAAGCTTTCTTT.

This clonotype has ten or more counts. The V call is TRBV11-2, the J call TRBJ2-7, with D perhaps TRBD1 (6 bases). This CDR3 region has 15 residues. Trimming took off 0 bases at V and 2 bases at J, with 11 bases between the two ends. From germline, CDR1 is SGHAT and CDR2 FQNNGV. In DNA form, the CDR3 reads TGTGCCAGCAGCTTAGATCGGGACACCACCTACGAGCAGTACTTC. It translates to CASSLDRDTTYEQYF. Complete variable domain (other parts from reference TRBV11-2 and TRBJ2-7): EAGVAQSPRYKIIEKRQSVAFWCNPISGHATLYWYQQILGQGPKLLIQFQNNGVVDDSQLPKDRFSAERLKGVDSTLKIQPAKLEDSAVYLCASSLDRDTTYEQYFGPGTRLTVT.

This clonotype occurred many times. The chain has TRBV5-5 and TRBJ2-5, with TRBD2 as a possible D gene (6 bases). This CDR3 has 16 residues. Germline CDR1 SGHKS, CDR2 YYEKEE (reference sequence). V was clipped by 4 bases and J by 2 bases, with 18 bases between them. The chain's CDR3 is CASSTTPGTLQETQYF. CDR3 in DNA: TGTGCCAGCAGCACCACACCCGGGACTCTACAAGAGACCCAGTACTTC.

The sample holds many counts of this clonotype. The V and J genes are TRBV14 and TRBJ1-6; no firm D call. The CDR3 runs 16 residues. The germline V gene encodes CDR1 SGHDN and CDR2 FVKESK. V gave up 0 bases and J gave up 4 bases, with 10 bases separating them. CDR3 sequence reads: CASSQESVLYNSPLHF. The CDR3 DNA follows: TGTGCCAGCAGCCAAGAATCTGTGCTTTATAATTCACCCCTCCACTTT.

This clonotype was found many times. V gene TRBV7-4 combines with J gene TRBJ2-7; no clear D. Looked up from germline, CDR1 is SGHVT and CDR2 is SQSDAQ. V lost 5 bases and J lost 3, with 14 bases in between. The CDR3 runs 14 residues. The CDR3 DNA reads as TGTGCCAGCAGCCCCCCCCTAGTAGACTACGAGCAGTACTTC. This codes for CASSPPLVDYEQYF.

The chain is built from TRBV28 and TRBJ2-5, with 10 bases that match TRBD1. Germline assignment: CDR1 MDHEN and CDR2 SYDVKM. The V segment lost 6 bases and the J segment 2 bases; nucleotides outside the gene matches: 15. CDR3 size: 18 residues. DNA of the CDR3: TGTGCCAGCAGCTCTCCAACCGGGACAGGGGATCCACAAGAGACCCAGTACTTC. Amino acids: CASSSPTGTGDPQETQYF.

CDR3 amino acids: CASSLRAGSNEQYF. The DNA for the CDR3 is TGCGCCAGCAGCTTGAGGGCGGGATCAAACGAGCAGTACTTC. The chain recombines TRBV5-1 with TRBJ2-7, with a tentative D call TRBD2 (6 bases). V lost 1 base to trimming and J lost 5 bases, with 13 bases between them. CDR3 length equals 14 residues. Germline V gives CDR1 SGHRS, CDR2 YFSETQ. Looking up the rest from reference TRBV5-1 and TRBJ2-7 gives the full variable domain: KAGVTQTPRYLIKTRGQQVTLSCSPISGHRSVSWYQQTPGQGLQFLFEYFSETQRNKGNFPGRFSGRQFSNSRSEMNVSTLELGDSALYLCASSLRAGSNEQYFGPGTRLTVT.

In its sample, this clonotype was seen many times. The rearrangement uses TRBV7-9 and TRBJ2-5; the D call may be TRBD1 or TRBD2 (5 bases each). The germline V gene encodes CDR1 SEHNR and CDR2 FQNEAQ (reference sequence). CDR3 length equals 14 residues. The V end was cut by 1 base, the J end by 5 bases, with 11 bases between. CDR3 sequence reads: CASSLGDLRETQYF. The CDR3 DNA sequence: TGTGCCAGCAGCTTAGGGGACCTTCGGGAGACCCAGTACTTC.

This clonotype was seen many times. The chain employs TRBV5-1 and TRBJ2-7, with TRBD2 matching 9 bases. This CDR3 comprises 17 residues. V dropped 4 bases and J dropped 3; count of bases not matched to a gene: 14. Germline values: CDR1 SGHRS, CDR2 YFSETQ. The CDR3 loop reads CASSPRTGGGRVYEQYF. For the CDR3, the DNA is TGCGCCAGCAGCCCTAGAACCGGCGGCGGGAGGGTCTACGAGCAGTACTTC.

This clonotype has a handful of counts. The chain joins TRBV3-1 to TRBJ2-5, with TRBD2 as a possible D gene (5 bases). V gave up 7 bases and J gave up 4 bases, with 16 bases separating them. CDR3 length: 14 residues. Germline CDR1 and CDR2: LGHDT and YNNKEL (reference sequence). CDR3 sequence reads: CASTPATNLETQYF. The CDR3 DNA is TGTGCCAGCACCCCGGCGACTAATTTAGAGACCCAGTACTTC.

This clonotype occurred many times. This chain joins TRBV18 and TRBJ2-7; D possibly corresponds to TRBD2 (5 bases). V was trimmed by 2 bases and J by 5 bases, leaving 16 bases between them. Germline loops: CDR1 KGHSH, CDR2 LQKENI. CDR3 length: 15 residues. This chain's CDR3 is CASSPTTEGMHEQYF. CDR3 nucleotide sequence: TGTGCCAGCTCACCAACTACAGAGGGAATGCACGAGCAGTACTTC.

The table lists this clonotype with a few counts. This chain links TRBV19 with TRBJ1-5; D is perhaps TRBD1 (6 bases). Per the germline V gene, CDR1 is LNHDA and CDR2 is SQIVND (reference sequence). Trimming stripped 6 bases from V and 4 bases from J, with 13 bases between. The CDR3 runs to 14 residues. The CDR3, as DNA: TGTGCCAGTAGCATCCGGGACATAAATCAGCCCCAGCATTTT. It is translated as CASSIRDINQPQHF.

This clonotype was counted ten times or more. V is TRBV19 and J is TRBJ1-5, with TRBD1 matching over 7 bases. Germline assignment: CDR1 LNHDA and CDR2 SQIVND (reference sequence). V lost 1 base, J lost 6 bases, and 9 bases stayed unmatched. This CDR3 spans 16 amino acids. CDR3 sequence: CASSIAGQGVPQPQHF. The DNA for the CDR3 is TGTGCCAGTAGTATAGCCGGCCAGGGGGTACCTCAGCCCCAGCATTTT.

The table lists this clonotype with many counts. V usage is TRBV5-6 and J usage is TRBJ1-2; D gene unclear. The germline gives CDR1 SGHDT, CDR2 YYEEEE. The V and J ends lost 2 bases and 6 bases respectively, with 14 bases between them. CDR3 length: 14 residues. CDR3 DNA: TGTGCCAGCAGCTTAGATCCCGGGTACGATGGCTACACCTTC. It specifies CASSLDPGYDGYTF.

The rearrangement uses TRBV7-8 and TRBJ1-1; D gene uncertain. The V gene lost 5 bases and the J gene lost 4 bases, with 14 bases spanning the gap. The length of the CDR3 is 14 residues. CDR1 and CDR2 from the germline V gene are SGHVS and FQNEAQ. The CDR3 DNA is TGTGCCAGCAGCGGTCCCTCGAGAGGCACTGAAGCTTTCTTT. Translated, it gives CASSGPSRGTEAFF. The entire variable domain, with the rest obtained from reference TRBV7-8 and TRBJ1-1, is as follows: GAGVSQSPRYKVAKRGQDVALRCDPISGHVSLFWYQQALGQGPEFLTYFQNEAQLDKSGLPSDRFFAERPEGSVSTLKIQRTQQEDSAVYLCASSGPSRGTEAFFGQGTRLTVV.

This clonotype was recorded many times. This chain uses TRBV9 with TRBJ2-7; D is perhaps TRBD1 or TRBD2 (5 bases each). This CDR3 has 14 residues. The ends were cut back, 4 bases at V and 3 bases at J, with 14 bases in the middle. Germline lookup yields CDR1 SGDLS and CDR2 YYNGEE. The CDR3 coding sequence is TGTGCCAGCAGCCCAAGTGGGGCGGGCTACGAGCAGTACTTC. Its translation is CASSPSGAGYEQYF. Full variable domain (rest looked up from reference TRBV9 and TRBJ2-7): DSGVTQTPKHLITATGQRVTLRCSPRSGDLSVYWYQQSLDQGLQFLIQYYNGEERAKGNILERFSAQQFPDLHSELNLSSLELGDSALYFCASSPSGAGYEQYFGPGTRLTVT.

This clonotype was seen many times. The V gene is TRBV6-1, the J gene TRBJ2-7, with 10 positions matching TRBD1. The CDR3 loop spans 15 amino acids. The ends lost 6 bases at V and 2 bases at J; junction bases unmatched: 7. Germline V gene lookup returns CDR1 MNHNS and CDR2 SASEGT. This CDR3 is CASRDRDRGTYEQYF. DNA for the CDR3: TGTGCCAGCAGAGACAGGGACAGGGGAACCTACGAGCAGTACTTC.

This clonotype was recorded once. The rearrangement joins TRBV6-4 to TRBJ2-7, with 8 bases matching TRBD1. Germline CDR1 is MRHNA and CDR2 is SNTAGT. CDR3 size: 15 residues. With 4 bases clipped from V and 2 bases from J, the junction kept 7 bases outside the gene matches. The CDR3 region has the DNA TGTGCCAGCAGTGTCCCACCGGGACAGGCCTACGAGCAGTACTTC. Translation gives CASSVPPGQAYEQYF.

This clonotype has ten or more counts. V and J are TRBV6-1 and TRBJ1-6, with D uncertain. V lost 8 bases to trimming and J lost 4 bases, with 6 bases between them. The CDR3 runs 12 residues. From germline, CDR1 is MNHNS and CDR2 SASEGT. This CDR3 reads CASQVYNSPLHF. Here the CDR3 DNA reads TGTGCCAGCCAAGTATATAATTCACCCCTCCACTTT.

This clonotype has ten or more counts. The chain joins TRBV7-8 to TRBJ2-4; 8 bases are a match to TRBD1. Germline CDR1 is SGHVS and CDR2 is FQNEAQ. The CDR3 consists of 16 residues. Germline trimming cut 1 base from V and 0 bases from J; bases unmatched to any gene: 2. CDR3 in DNA: TGTGCCAGCAGCTTAGGAGGACAGGGAGCCAAAAACATTCAGTACTTC. It encodes CASSLGGQGAKNIQYF.

This clonotype appeared many times. This chain uses TRBV20-1 with TRBJ2-2; tentative D call: TRBD1 (5 bases). This CDR3 is built from 15 residues. V lost 5 bases and J 6 bases, leaving 19 bases between the germline ends. Germline lookup yields CDR1 DFQATT and CDR2 SNEGSKA (reference sequence). The CDR3 DNA reads as TGCAGTGCTGCCCGGACAAGCATCGAGGCCGGGGAGCTGTTTTTT. Residues: CSAARTSIEAGELFF.

The CDR3 sequence is CASSEAPWDTEAFF. In DNA form, the CDR3 reads TGTGCCAGCAGCGAAGCGCCTTGGGACACTGAAGCTTTCTTT. The J gene is TRBJ1-1, the V gene TRBV7-9; D is undetermined. The CDR3 runs to 14 residues. The V gene lost 5 bases and the J gene lost 3 bases, with 13 bases spanning the gap. CDR1 and CDR2 (germline): SEHNR, FQNEAQ (reference sequence).

This clonotype occurred many times. The genes are TRBV9 and TRBJ2-7; D perhaps matches TRBD1 (6 bases). CDR1 SGDLS and CDR2 YYNGEE come from the germline V gene. This CDR3 contains 14 residues. Trimming shortened V by 4 bases and J by 1 base, and 12 bases separated the two germline ends. The CDR3 DNA follows: TGTGCCAGCAGCCCCCGAGGGGGATCCTACGAGCAGTACTTC. Protein: CASSPRGGSYEQYF. Full variable domain (rest looked up from reference TRBV9 and TRBJ2-7): DSGVTQTPKHLITATGQRVTLRCSPRSGDLSVYWYQQSLDQGLQFLIQYYNGEERAKGNILERFSAQQFPDLHSELNLSSLELGDSALYFCASSPRGGSYEQYFGPGTRLTVT.

This clonotype came up many times. V and J are TRBV7-9 and TRBJ2-7, with TRBD2 identical over 9 bases. Germline-derived CDR1 and CDR2 are SEHNR and FQNEAQ (reference sequence). The CDR3 has 14 residues. Losses at the gene ends were 5 bases for V and 2 bases for J; bases not matched to a gene: 4. The CDR3 sequence is CASSTLAGTYEQYF. The CDR3 bases are TGTGCCAGCAGCACCCTAGCGGGAACCTACGAGCAGTACTTC.

This clonotype was seen ten or more times. V is TRBV20-1 and J is TRBJ2-7; D is ambiguous. The V end was cut by 6 bases, the J end by 2 bases, with 8 bases between. There are 11 residues in the CDR3. From germline, CDR1 is DFQATT and CDR2 SNEGSKA (reference sequence). The DNA of the CDR3 is TGCAGTGCGAGGACCACCTACGAGCAGTACTTC. It translates to CSARTTYEQYF.

This clonotype occurred many times. The chain recombines TRBV12-3 or TRBV12-4 with TRBJ1-5; tentative D call: TRBD1 (6 bases). Trimming removed 6 bases from V and 7 bases from J, with 13 bases in between. The CDR3 is 13 residues long. The DNA for the CDR3 is TGTGCCAGCAGCATACAGGGTCAGCAGCCCCAGCATTTT. Translated, it gives CASSIQGQQPQHF.